The entry below describes one TCR beta chain. Its antigen has not been determined. No qualities accompany the bases; no much larger clone lies one base away. These data are taken from a study of a mutant IDH1 vaccine in newly diagnosed glioma (TCRdb year 2021). A note on the overall study: Vaccination started 4-6 weeks after radiotherapy alone, or was given together with temozolomide cycles in the groups whose treatment included chemotherapy. Longitudinal TCRB deep sequencing was done for 25 treated patients, wherever samples were available for exploratory analyses. Before enrollment, patients had received standard therapy of radiotherapy alone, temozolomide alone, or radiochemotherapy with temozolomide; most received the combination. The week-35 safety follow-up took place at visit V12, and the week-47 end of study took place at visit V13. Of the roughly 31 treated patients, roughly 60% were male and approximately 40% were female, and the mean age was roughly 40 years. Peripheral blood was collected at six visits: V03 (baseline), V05, V07, V10, V12 and V13. Broader findings and caveats from the paper: Selection of PBMC samples for TCRB deep sequencing was based on availability. It was noted by the authors that analyses of patient blood samples could not be reproduced owing to sample limitations. Across multiple MHC alleles, vaccine-induced immune responses were seen in around 93% of patients. No apparent relationship was observed between pseudoprogression and alterations in the top peripheral T cell clonotypes detected by TCRB sequencing.

In light of the paper, this sample's time point label describes: week 35, safety follow-up. Each vaccine dose was 300 ug of a 20-mer mutant IDH1 peptide in Montanide, given subcutaneously with topical imiquimod. Patients were given eight vaccinations, in weeks 1, 3, 5, 7, 11, 15, 19 and 23, which matched visits V03 through V10. All donors had newly diagnosed IDH1-mutant astrocytomas of WHO grade 3 or 4 that showed loss of nuclear ATRX. The samples were drawn from NOA16, a multicentre, single-arm, open-label phase I trial in Germany that tested a mutant IDH1 peptide vaccine in humans for the first time. The DNeasy Blood and Tissue Kit was used to extract genomic DNA from EDTA blood for TCRB sequencing. The library was prepared using the immunoSEQ multiplex PCR assay. Rearranged TCR beta chain sequences were amplified with the hsTCRB Kit following the manufacturer's protocol. TCRB libraries were sequenced on an Illumina MiSeq. As for the original processing: The proprietary platform of the kit vendor was used for demultiplexing, trimming and gene mapping. TCRdb took over this immuneACCESS table, retaining in-frame rearrangements with V and J assigned. Such tables are incomplete; in checked studies, under half of the missing clones stem from an unresolved V gene, and the remainder is unexplained. V, J and clone size derive from that table, while D and trimming were established from the DNA sequence. The sample includes around 60,000 clones, with about four fifths observed a single time. The ten largest clones add up to roughly 5.2% of the sample.

After removal of 4 bases from V and 3 bases from J, the junction retains 8 bases not matched to a gene. There are 19 amino acids in the CDR3, from cysteine to phenylalanine inclusive. Of the read, only the CDR3 DNA is kept; its 57 bases are in frame from base 1. Looking up the germline V gene yields CDR1 SGHAT and CDR2 FQNNGV. Recombination connected TRBV11-2 to TRBJ2-2; TRBD2 aligns with 16 central bases. The input for sequencing was PBMCs, taken from a glioma patient whose treatment included an IDH1 peptide vaccine. This TCR derives from a man in his forties with glioma. The CDR3 protein sequence reads: CASSSGTSGGARDTGELFF. The DNA reads TGTGCCAGCAGCTCAGGGACTAGCGGGGGGGCACGGGACACCGGGGAGCTGTTTTTT.